Presented here are 27 T cell receptor beta chains from one specimen sequenced in a study of shared clonotypes between healthy human individuals (dated by TCRdb to about 2020). Library prep was done by the immunoSEQ multiplex PCR assay. Held by TCRdb, this immuneACCESS table contains in-frame sequences only and omits some clones. Under half of the omission traces to an unresolved V gene where checked; the cause of the rest is unknown. A total of about half a million clones appear in this sample, more than 75% of them only once. Together, the top ten hold under 15% of the sample. Sequenced: PBMCs. These receptors originate from a woman in her thirties or forties in good health. Some clones in this sample may be carry-over from other donors' samples.

This chain uses TRBV7-2 with TRBJ2-3; 8 positions agree with TRBD1. Germline V gene data show CDR1 as SGHTA and CDR2 as FQGNSA. Trimming removed 5 bases from V and 3 bases from J; junction bases left unmatched: 7. This CDR3 has 15 residues. The CDR3 here is CASSGQGVVTDTQYF. In DNA, the CDR3 is TGTGCCAGCAGCGGACAGGGAGTGGTGACAGATACGCAGTATTTT.

This clone appeared a single time. The chain combines TRBV7-3 with TRBJ1-4; 10 nucleotides align to TRBD1. The germline CDR1 and CDR2 sequences are SGHTA and FQGTGA. This CDR3 is 23 amino acids long. Trimming removed 1 base from V and 3 bases from J; junction bases left unmatched: 23. CDR3 sequence reads: CASSLNTGQGRLRSLLANEKLFF. CDR3 coding DNA: TGTGCCAGCAGCTTAAACACGGGACAGGGGCGGTTGAGATCCCTCCTAGCTAATGAAAAACTGTTTTTT.

The chain employs TRBV2 and TRBJ2-7; TRBD2 matches at 10 bases. Trimming removed 5 bases from V and 2 bases from J; junction bases left unmatched: 3. The CDR3 loop spans 14 amino acids. The germline CDR1 and CDR2 sequences are SNHLY and FYNNEI. CDR3 region: CASSTSGTTYEQYF. DNA of the CDR3: TGTGCCAGCAGTACTAGCGGGACTACCTACGAGCAGTACTTC. The complete variable domain, with remaining parts taken from reference TRBV2 and TRBJ2-7, reads EPEVTQTPSHQVTQMGQEVILRCVPISNHLYFYWYRQILGQKVEFLVSFYNNEISEKSEIFDDQFSVERPDGSNFTLKIRSTKLEDSAMYFCASSTSGTTYEQYFGPGTRLTVT.

CDR3 residues: CASSLVPGASNQPQHF. CDR3 nucleotides: TGTGCCAGCAGCTTAGTCCCAGGAGCGAGCAATCAGCCCCAGCATTTT. The rearrangement uses TRBV7-8 and TRBJ1-5, with no clear D. The CDR3 is made up of 16 amino acids. Germline values: CDR1 SGHVS, CDR2 FQNEAQ. Trimming left V 1 base short and J 1 base short, with 11 bases between. The variable domain in full, with the rest retrieved from reference TRBV7-8 and TRBJ1-5, is GAGVSQSPRYKVAKRGQDVALRCDPISGHVSLFWYQQALGQGPEFLTYFQNEAQLDKSGLPSDRFFAERPEGSVSTLKIQRTQQEDSAVYLCASSLVPGASNQPQHFGDGTRLSIL.

The J gene is TRBJ2-7, the V gene TRBV2, with TRBD2 matching over 13 bases. Trimming took 4 bases from V and 4 from J; bases not matched to a gene: 1. The CDR3 consists of 14 residues. The germline V gene encodes CDR1 SNHLY and CDR2 FYNNEI. DNA for the CDR3: TGTGCCAGCAGTGGGACTAGCGGGAGTTACGAGCAGTACTTC. As protein: CASSGTSGSYEQYF.

In the case of this clone: A far bigger clonotype differs at one base, so this is likely a read error. Other DNA sequences in this sample translate to the same CDR3. V is TRBV4-2 and J is TRBJ2-7; D is perhaps TRBD1 (5 bases). Germline V gene lookup returns CDR1 LGHNA and CDR2 YNFKEQ. Trimming pared 3 bases from V and 2 bases from J, leaving 14 bases between. CDR3 length: 15 amino acids. Here the CDR3 reads CASSHNVETAYEQYF. The DNA for the CDR3 is TGTGCCAGCAGCCATAACGTTGAGACAGCCTACGAGCAGTACTTC.

This chain connects TRBV2 to TRBJ1-4; no definite D call. Trimming cost V 10 bases and J 8 bases, with 20 bases left between them. Germline V gene sequence: CDR1 SNHLY, CDR2 FYNNEI. The CDR3 contains 14 residues. The chain's CDR3 is CAIADPRLGEKLFF. The CDR3 DNA sequence: TGTGCCATCGCCGATCCCCGGCTGGGAGAAAAACTGTTTTTT. Using reference TRBV2 and TRBJ1-4 for the parts outside the CDR3, the full variable domain is EPEVTQTPSHQVTQMGQEVILRCVPISNHLYFYWYRQILGQKVEFLVSFYNNEISEKSEIFDDQFSVERPDGSNFTLKIRSTKLEDSAMYFCAIADPRLGEKLFFGSGTQLSVL.

The rearrangement uses TRBV29-1 and TRBJ1-2; 9 positions match TRBD1. CDR1 SQVTM and CDR2 ANQGSEA come from the germline V gene. The length of the CDR3 is 16 residues. V was pared by 1 base and J by 8 bases, with 14 bases of the junction left unmatched. In DNA form, the CDR3 reads TGCAGCGTTGAAGTTCTCGGGACAGGGTCAGTGACGGGCTACACCTTC. Amino acid sequence: CSVEVLGTGSVTGYTF.

The chain uses TRBV5-4 and TRBJ2-5; the D is unclear. The CDR3 length is 13 residues. Per the germline V gene, CDR1 is SGHNT and CDR2 is YYREEE (reference sequence). With 1 base removed from V and 3 bases from J, the gap between germline ends came to 7 bases. The CDR3 DNA follows: TGTGCCAGCAGCTTGAGAAGAAAAGAGACCCAGTACTTC. Its protein is CASSLRRKETQYF.

This chain links TRBV18 with TRBJ2-1, with D possibly matching TRBD2 (6 bases). Deletions cut 6 bases from V and 2 bases from J, with 14 bases between. Germline V lookup: CDR1 KGHSH, CDR2 LQKENI. The CDR3 totals 15 residues. The chain's CDR3 is CASSKGTGAYNEQFF. The CDR3 nucleotides are TGTGCCAGCTCCAAAGGGACGGGAGCCTACAATGAGCAGTTCTTC.

The chain carries TRBV10-3 and TRBJ2-2; D not resolved. Germline V gene sequence: CDR1 ENHRY, CDR2 SYGVKD. The CDR3 runs to 13 residues. V was pared by 8 bases and J by 4 bases, with 11 bases between. The CDR3 loop is CAIQRESTGELFF. The CDR3 nucleotides read TGTGCCATCCAACGTGAGAGCACCGGGGAGCTGTTTTTT.

This sequence joins TRBV4-1 and TRBJ1-5, with TRBD1 as a possible D gene (5 bases). The CDR3 consists of 17 residues. The germline V and J ends were trimmed by 0 bases and 2 bases, with 14 bases remaining between them. Germline values: CDR1 MGHRA, CDR2 YSYEKL. The CDR3 DNA is TGCGCCAGCAGCCAAGACAGGGATTTCGGGGGCAATCAGCCCCAGCATTTT. Translating it yields CASSQDRDFGGNQPQHF.

The chain employs TRBV21-1 and TRBJ2-3; TRBD2, the table's D call, lacks a check against the DNA. TRBV21-1 constitutes a pseudogene. The CDR3 sequence is 18 residues long. The CDR3 DNA reads TGTGCCAGCAGCAATAAAGGCAGACTAGCGGGACACACAGATACGCAGTATTTT. This sequence encodes CASSNKGRLAGHTDTQYF.

The chain carries TRBV5-4 and TRBJ2-5, with 11 bases identical to TRBD1. This CDR3 is built from 16 residues. The V gene end was trimmed by 4 bases and the J gene end by 4 bases; junction bases not matched to a gene: 9. The V gene's germline CDR1 is SGHNT and CDR2 YYREEE (reference sequence). The CDR3 loop reads CASSPGGQGDVETQYF. The CDR3 nucleotides are TGTGCCAGCAGCCCCGGGGGACAGGGGGATGTAGAGACCCAGTACTTC.

This clone has just a few counts. The chain links TRBV9 to TRBJ1-1; 7 nucleotides agree with TRBD1. From germline, CDR1 is SGDLS and CDR2 YYNGEE. The CDR3 has 14 residues. J lost 0 bases, V lost 2 bases, and 1 base had no gene match. In DNA, the CDR3 is TGTGCCAGCAGCGTTACAGGGGTGAACACTGAAGCTTTCTTT. Encoded protein: CASSVTGVNTEAFF.

This clone was detected only a few times. The chain recombines TRBV6-4 with TRBJ1-1; unclear D gene. V shed 3 bases and J shed 0 bases, with 5 bases lying between them. From germline, CDR1 is MRHNA and CDR2 SNTAGT. This CDR3 comprises 13 residues. The DNA for the CDR3 is TGTGCCAGCAGTGAGAACATGAACACTGAAGCTTTCTTT. Amino acid sequence: CASSENMNTEAFF.

The chain links TRBV27 to TRBJ1-5, with unresolved D. From germline, CDR1 is MNHEY and CDR2 SMNVEV (reference sequence). The CDR3 is made up of 13 amino acids. V was cut by 6 bases and J by 5 bases, with 11 bases left in between. The CDR3 nucleotides read TGTGCCAGCAGCTTGGCCCGGGATCAGCCCCAGCATTTT. Its protein product is CASSLARDQPQHF.

The V and J genes are TRBV28 and TRBJ2-1; the match to TRBD2 covers 7 bases. Germline loops: CDR1 MDHEN, CDR2 SYDVKM. Trimming removed 2 bases from V and 4 bases from J; junction bases left unmatched: 5. The CDR3 length is 15 residues. CDR3: CASSLGSGSYNEQFF. CDR3 coding DNA: TGTGCCAGCAGTTTAGGTAGCGGGTCATACAATGAGCAGTTCTTC.

The V call is TRBV15, the J call TRBJ1-4; D ambiguous. The CDR3 runs 14 residues. V dropped 7 bases and J dropped 3 bases, with 12 bases sitting between them. Per germline, CDR1 LNHNV and CDR2 YYDKDF (reference sequence). In DNA form, the CDR3 reads TGTGCCACCACCCCGGGATATGCTAATGAAAAACTGTTTTTT. Amino acid sequence: CATTPGYANEKLFF.

This sequence joins TRBV19 and TRBJ2-7, with TRBD2 matching 7 bases. CDR3 size: 15 residues. The V segment lost 5 bases and the J segment 4 bases; nucleotides outside the gene matches: 11. The V gene's germline CDR1 is LNHDA and CDR2 SQIVND (reference sequence). The chain's CDR3 is CASSGGVDPEYEQYF. CDR3 nucleotide sequence: TGTGCCAGTAGTGGGGGGGTGGACCCGGAATACGAGCAGTACTTC. The variable domain in full, with the rest retrieved from reference TRBV19 and TRBJ2-7, is DGGITQSPKYLFRKEGQNVTLSCEQNLNHDAMYWYRQDPGQGLRLIYYSQIVNDFQKGDIAEGYSVSREKKESFPLTVTSAQKNPTAFYLCASSGGVDPEYEQYFGPGTRLTVT.

This clone was recorded a few times. The same CDR3 is also encoded by other DNA sequences in this sample. CDR3 sequence reads: CASSYSGETQYF. The CDR3 DNA is TGTGCCAGCAGTTACTCAGGGGAGACCCAGTACTTC. This sequence joins TRBV6-6 and TRBJ2-5; D uncertain. Per the germline V gene, CDR1 is MNHNY and CDR2 is SVGAGI (reference sequence). Trimming cost V 0 bases and J 5 bases, with 4 bases left between them. This CDR3 is 12 amino acids long.

The V and J genes are TRBV28 and TRBJ2-6; no clear D. CDR1 and CDR2 (germline): MDHEN, SYDVKM. Trimming pared 3 bases from V and 0 bases from J, leaving 6 bases between. This CDR3 contains 15 residues. CDR3 in DNA: TGTGCCAGCAGTTTCCCAGGCTCTGGGGCCAACGTCCTGACTTTC. This codes for CASSFPGSGANVLTF.

This chain links TRBV18 with TRBJ1-1; a weak D match, TRBD1 (6 bases). This CDR3 spans 16 amino acids. Germline V gene data show CDR1 as KGHSH and CDR2 as LQKENI. V gave up 3 bases and J gave up 0 bases, with 14 bases separating them. The CDR3 region is CASSPLTGIMNTEAFF. CDR3 DNA sequence: TGTGCCAGCTCACCCCTGACAGGAATCATGAACACTGAAGCTTTCTTT.

This clone has just one count. The chain carries TRBV2 and TRBJ2-3; tentatively, D is TRBD1 (5 bases). V lost 7 bases, J lost 6 bases, and 11 bases lay in between. The CDR3 loop spans 12 amino acids. The germline V gene encodes CDR1 SNHLY and CDR2 FYNNEI. Written as DNA, the CDR3 is TGTGCCAGCACTTGGGGCTCGGATACGCAGTATTTT. Translated: CASTWGSDTQYF.

In its sample, this clone was seen once. V and J are TRBV18 and TRBJ2-1; the match to TRBD1 covers 7 bases. Germline-derived CDR1 and CDR2 are KGHSH and LQKENI. The CDR3 is 16 amino acids. V shed 3 bases, J shed 0 bases, and the junction held 5 bases outside the gene matches. Here the CDR3 reads CASSPNRGSSYNEQFF. The CDR3, as DNA: TGTGCCAGCTCACCCAACAGGGGCAGCTCCTACAATGAGCAGTTCTTC.

Worth noting for this clone: A much more abundant neighbour one base away suggests this may be a read error. This chain connects TRBV2 to TRBJ2-5; D is uncertain. The closer fit of TRBJ2-7 to the DNA end suggests the J call may be wrong. From germline, CDR1 is SNHLY and CDR2 FYNNEI. The CDR3 length is 13 residues. The CDR3 sequence is CASSVGNSYEQYF. The CDR3 nucleotides are TGTGCCAGCAGTGTAGGAAATTCCTACGAGCAGTACTTC.

This clone appeared many times. The chain employs TRBV4-3 and TRBJ2-7; no reliable D call. V shed 0 bases and J shed 7 bases, with 16 bases lying between them. Per the germline V gene, CDR1 is LGHNA and CDR2 is YSLEER. The CDR3 is 15 amino acids. In nucleotides, the CDR3 is TGCGCCAGCAGCCAAGACGCAGGTTTCTCTTGGGAGCAGTACTTC. Protein: CASSQDAGFSWEQYF.